This T cell receptor beta chain was captured in a study of PD-L1 blockade in urothelial cancer. Assay used: immunoSEQ multiplex PCR; TCRdb lists only in-frame clones, some missing. The sample shows 50,000 to 60,000 clones, around 84% of them seen only once. Trimming left V 0 bases short and J 1 base short, with 17 bases between. Looked up from germline, CDR1 is MGHRA and CDR2 is YSYEKL. The CDR3 extends over 18 amino acids. The chain employs TRBV4-1 and TRBJ2-3; possible D gene TRBD1, 6 bases. Sequenced material: PBMCs, taken around atezolizumab (anti-PD-L1) treatment. The clonotype was recovered from a man between 45 and 60 years old with urothelial cancer. CDR3 bases: TGCGCCAGCAGCCAAGACGGTGCCCGGCCAGGGGGCACAGATACGCAGTATTTT. Translation gives CASSQDGARPGGTDTQYF.